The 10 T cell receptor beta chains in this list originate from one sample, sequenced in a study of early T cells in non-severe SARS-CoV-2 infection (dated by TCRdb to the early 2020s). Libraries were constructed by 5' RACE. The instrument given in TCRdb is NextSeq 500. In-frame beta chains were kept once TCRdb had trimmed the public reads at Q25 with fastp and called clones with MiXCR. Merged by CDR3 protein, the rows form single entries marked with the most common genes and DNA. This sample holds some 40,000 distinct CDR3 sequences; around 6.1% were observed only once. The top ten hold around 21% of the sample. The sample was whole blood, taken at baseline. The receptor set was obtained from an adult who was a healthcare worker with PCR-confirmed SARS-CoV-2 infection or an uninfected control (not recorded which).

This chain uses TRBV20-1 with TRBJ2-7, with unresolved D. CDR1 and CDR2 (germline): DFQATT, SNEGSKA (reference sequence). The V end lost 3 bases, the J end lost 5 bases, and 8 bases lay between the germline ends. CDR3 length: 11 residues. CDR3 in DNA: TGCAGTGCTAGTAATCGCCACGAGCAGTACTTC. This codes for CSASNRHEQYF.

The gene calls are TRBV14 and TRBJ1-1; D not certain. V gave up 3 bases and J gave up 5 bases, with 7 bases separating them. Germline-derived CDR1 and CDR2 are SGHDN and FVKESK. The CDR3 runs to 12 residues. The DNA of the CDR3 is TGTGCCAGCAGCCATGGCCCGACTGAAGCTTTCTTT. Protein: CASSHGPTEAFF.

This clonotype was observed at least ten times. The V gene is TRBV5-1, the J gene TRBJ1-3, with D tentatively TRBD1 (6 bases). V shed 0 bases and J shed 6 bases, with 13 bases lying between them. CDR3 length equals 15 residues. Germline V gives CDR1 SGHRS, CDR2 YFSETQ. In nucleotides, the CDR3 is TGCGCCAGCAGCTTGGGGGACACACCTAAAAACACCATATATTTT. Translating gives CASSLGDTPKNTIYF.

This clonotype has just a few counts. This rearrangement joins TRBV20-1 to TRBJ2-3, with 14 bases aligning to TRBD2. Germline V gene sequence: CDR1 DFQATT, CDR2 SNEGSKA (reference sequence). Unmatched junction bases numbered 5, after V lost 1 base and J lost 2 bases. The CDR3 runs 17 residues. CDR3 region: CSARARLAGGNTDTQYF. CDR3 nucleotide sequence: TGCAGTGCTAGAGCTAGACTAGCGGGAGGGAACACAGATACGCAGTATTTT.

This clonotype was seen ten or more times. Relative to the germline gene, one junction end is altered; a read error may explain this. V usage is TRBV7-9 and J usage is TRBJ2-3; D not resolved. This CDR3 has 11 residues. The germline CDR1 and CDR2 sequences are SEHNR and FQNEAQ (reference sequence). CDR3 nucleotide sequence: TGTGCCTGCAGCAGGACAGATACGCAGTATTTT. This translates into CACSRTDTQYF.

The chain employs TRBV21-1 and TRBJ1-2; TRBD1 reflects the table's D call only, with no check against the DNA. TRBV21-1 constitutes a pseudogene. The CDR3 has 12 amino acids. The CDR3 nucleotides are TGTGCCAGGGACGGGGCGAACTATGGCTACACCTTC. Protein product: CARDGANYGYTF.

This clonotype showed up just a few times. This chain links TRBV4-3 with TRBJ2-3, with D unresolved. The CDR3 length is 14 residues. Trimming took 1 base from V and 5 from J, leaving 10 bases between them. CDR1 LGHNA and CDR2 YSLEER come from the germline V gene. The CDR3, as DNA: TGCGCCAGCAGCCAAGGAAGTAGGGAAGATACGCAGTATTTT. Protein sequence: CASSQGSREDTQYF.

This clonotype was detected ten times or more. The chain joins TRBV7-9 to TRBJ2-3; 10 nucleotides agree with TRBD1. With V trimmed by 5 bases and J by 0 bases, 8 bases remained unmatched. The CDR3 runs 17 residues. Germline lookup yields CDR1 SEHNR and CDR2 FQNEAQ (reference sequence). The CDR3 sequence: CASSVGTGALSTDTQYF. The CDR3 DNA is TGTGCCAGCAGCGTAGGGACAGGGGCGTTAAGCACAGATACGCAGTATTTT.

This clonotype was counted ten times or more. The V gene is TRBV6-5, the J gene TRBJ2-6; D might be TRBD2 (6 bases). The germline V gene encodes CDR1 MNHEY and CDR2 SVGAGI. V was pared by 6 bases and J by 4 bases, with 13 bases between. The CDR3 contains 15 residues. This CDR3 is CASSRTEGGANVLTF. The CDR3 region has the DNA TGTGCCAGCAGCCGCACGGAGGGAGGGGCCAACGTCCTGACTTTC.

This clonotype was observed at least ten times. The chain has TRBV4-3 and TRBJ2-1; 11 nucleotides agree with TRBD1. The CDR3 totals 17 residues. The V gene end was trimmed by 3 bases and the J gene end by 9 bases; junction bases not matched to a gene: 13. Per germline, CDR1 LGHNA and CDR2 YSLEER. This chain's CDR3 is CASSQFPSGTGGREQFF. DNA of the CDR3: TGCGCCAGCAGCCAGTTCCCTTCCGGGACAGGGGGGCGTGAGCAGTTCTTC.